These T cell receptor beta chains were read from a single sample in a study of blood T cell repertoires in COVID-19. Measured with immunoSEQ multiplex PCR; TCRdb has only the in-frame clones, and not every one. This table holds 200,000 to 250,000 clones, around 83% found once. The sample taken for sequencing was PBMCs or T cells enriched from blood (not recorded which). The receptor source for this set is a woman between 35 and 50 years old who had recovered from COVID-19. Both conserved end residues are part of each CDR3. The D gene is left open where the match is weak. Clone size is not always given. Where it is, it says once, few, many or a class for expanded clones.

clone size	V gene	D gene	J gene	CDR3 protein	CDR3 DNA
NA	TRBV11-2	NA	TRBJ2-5	CASSSNRVQETQYF	TGTGCCAGCAGCTCCAACAGGGTCCAAGAGACCCAGTACTTC
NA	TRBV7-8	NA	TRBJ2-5	CASSPGTTGGGETQYF	TGTGCCAGCAGCCCAGGCACTACAGGGGGGGGAGAGACCCAGTACTTC
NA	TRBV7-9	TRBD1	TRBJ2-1	CASSQGQGESEQFF	TGTGCCAGCAGCCAAGGACAGGGGGAGAGTGAGCAGTTCTTC
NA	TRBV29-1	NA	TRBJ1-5	CSVGAGFYQPQHF	TGCAGCGTCGGCGCAGGGTTTTATCAGCCCCAGCATTTT
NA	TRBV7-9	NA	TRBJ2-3	CASSLGVEPDTQYF	TGTGCCAGCAGCTTAGGAGTAGAGCCAGATACGCAGTATTTT
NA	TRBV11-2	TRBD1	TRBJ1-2	CASSLGQPRGYTF	TGTGCCAGCAGCTTGGGACAGCCGCGTGGCTACACCTTC
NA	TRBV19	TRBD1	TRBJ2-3	CASSILKTGEKRTDTQYF	TGTGCCAGTAGTATCCTAAAGACAGGGGAAAAGAGAACAGATACGCAGTATTTT
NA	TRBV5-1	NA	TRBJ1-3	CASSLGRDNSGNTIYF	TGCGCCAGCAGCTTAGGCCGGGACAACTCTGGAAACACCATATATTTT
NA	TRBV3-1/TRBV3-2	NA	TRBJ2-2	CASSPGQGTGELFF	TGTGCCAGCAGCCCCGGGCAGGGAACCGGGGAGCTGTTTTTT
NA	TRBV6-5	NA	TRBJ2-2	CASRTGQTNTGELFF	TGTGCCAGCAGGACCGGACAGACGAACACCGGGGAGCTGTTTTTT
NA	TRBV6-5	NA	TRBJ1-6	CASNAAVGNSPLHF	TGTGCCAGCAATGCCGCTGTCGGTAATTCACCCCTCCACTTT
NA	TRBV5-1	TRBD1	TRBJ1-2	CASRSGTGAYGYTF	TGCGCCAGCAGAAGCGGGACAGGGGCGTATGGCTACACCTTC
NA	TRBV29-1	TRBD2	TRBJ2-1	CSVLLADSYNEQFF	TGCAGCGTCCTACTAGCGGACTCCTACAATGAGCAGTTCTTC
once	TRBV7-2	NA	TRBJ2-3	CASSGLAVTDTQYF	TGTGCCAGCAGCGGCCTCGCGGTCACAGATACGCAGTATTTT
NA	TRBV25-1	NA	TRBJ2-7	CASSDLADTNYEQYF	TGTGCCAGCAGTGACTTAGCGGATACAAACTACGAGCAGTACTTC
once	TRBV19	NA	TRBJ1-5	CASSPKPTGYSNQPQHF	TGTGCCAGTAGTCCTAAGCCAACAGGGTATAGCAATCAGCCCCAGCATTTT
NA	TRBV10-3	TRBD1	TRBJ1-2	CAISGPGQNYGYTF	TGTGCCATCAGTGGTCCGGGACAGAACTATGGCTACACCTTC
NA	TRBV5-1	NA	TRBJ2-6	CASSLSPTGSGANVLTF	TGCGCCAGCAGCTTGAGTCCTACAGGGTCTGGGGCCAACGTCCTGACTTTC
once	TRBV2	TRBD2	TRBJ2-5	CASRLLLAGDETQYF	TGTGCCAGCAGGCTACTTTTGGCGGGAGACGAGACCCAGTACTTC
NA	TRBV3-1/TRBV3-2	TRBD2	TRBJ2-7	CASSPLGRGLAESYEQYF	TGTGCCAGCAGCCCCCTGGGAAGAGGACTAGCGGAATCCTACGAGCAGTACTTC
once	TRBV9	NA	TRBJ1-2	CASSPVGGLNYGYTF	TGTGCCAGCAGCCCAGTGGGGGGGCTTAACTATGGCTACACCTTC
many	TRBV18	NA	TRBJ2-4	CASSRNRENIQYF	TGTGCCAGCTCACGAAACCGGGAAAACATTCAGTACTTC
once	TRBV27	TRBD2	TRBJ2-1	CASSFRTSVSEQFF	TGTGCCAGCAGTTTTAGGACTAGCGTTAGTGAGCAGTTCTTC
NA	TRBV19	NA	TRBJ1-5	CASSSGANQPQHF	TGTGCCAGTAGTTCAGGGGCTAATCAGCCCCAGCATTTT
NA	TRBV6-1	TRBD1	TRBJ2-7	CASREGTGRSYEQYF	TGTGCCAGCAGGGAAGGGACAGGGAGATCCTACGAGCAGTACTTC
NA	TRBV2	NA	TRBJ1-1	CASSLQGRNTEAFF	TGTGCCAGCAGTCTCCAGGGAAGGAACACTGAAGCTTTCTTT
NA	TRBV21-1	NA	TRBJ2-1	CASNINEQFF	TGTGCCAGCAACATAAATGAGCAGTTCTTC
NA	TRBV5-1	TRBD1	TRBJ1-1	CASSLGQVGTEAFF	TGCGCCAGCAGCCTGGGACAGGTCGGCACTGAAGCTTTCTTT
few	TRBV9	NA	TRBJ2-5	CASSVGIQGETQYF	TGTGCCAGCAGCGTGGGGATCCAGGGCGAGACCCAGTACTTC
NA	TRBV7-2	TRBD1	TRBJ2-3	CASSRGQERTDTQYF	TGTGCCAGCAGCAGAGGACAGGAGCGCACAGATACGCAGTATTTT
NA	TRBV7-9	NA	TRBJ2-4	CASSTAGISIQYF	TGTGCCAGCAGCACTGCAGGGATCAGCATTCAGTACTTC
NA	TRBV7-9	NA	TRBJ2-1	CASSPEARSREQFF	TGTGCCAGCAGCCCAGAGGCACGGAGTAGGGAGCAGTTCTTC
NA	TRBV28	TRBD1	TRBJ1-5	CASSLVAGGYQPQHF	TGTGCCAGCAGTTTGGTGGCAGGGGGCTATCAGCCCCAGCATTTT
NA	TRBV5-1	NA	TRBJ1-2	CASSSSVGSTRGGYTF	TGCGCCAGCAGCTCATCAGTAGGTTCGACCCGGGGTGGCTACACCTTC
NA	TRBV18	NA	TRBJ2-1	CASSPLWGVGEQFF	TGTGCCAGCTCCCCTCTTTGGGGCGTCGGTGAGCAGTTCTTC
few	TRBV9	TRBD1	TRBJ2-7	CASSAQGQGEYEQYF	TGTGCCAGCAGCGCCCAAGGACAGGGGGAATACGAGCAGTACTTC
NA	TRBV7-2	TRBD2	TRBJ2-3	CASSLFPGGRPDTQYF	TGTGCCAGCAGCTTGTTCCCGGGAGGCCGTCCAGATACGCAGTATTTT
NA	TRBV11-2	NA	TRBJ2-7	CASSLARGYYEQYF	TGTGCCAGCAGCTTAGCTCGGGGTTACTACGAGCAGTACTTC
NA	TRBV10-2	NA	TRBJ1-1	CASSEVMNRATEAFF	TGCGCCAGCAGTGAGGTCATGAACAGAGCCACTGAAGCTTTCTTT
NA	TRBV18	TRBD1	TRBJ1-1	CASSRQGMTTEAFF	TGTGCCAGCTCTAGACAGGGTATGACCACTGAAGCTTTCTTT
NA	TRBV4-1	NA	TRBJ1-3	CASSQETGFFGNTIYF	TGCGCCAGCAGCCAAGAAACAGGGTTCTTCGGAAACACCATATATTTT
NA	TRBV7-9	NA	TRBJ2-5	CASSEGDQETQYF	TGTGCCAGCAGCGAGGGGGACCAAGAGACCCAGTACTTC
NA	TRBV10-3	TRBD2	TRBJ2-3	CAISDRKRGQSTDTQYF	TGTGCCATCTCGGACCGAAAGCGGGGGCAAAGCACAGATACGCAGTATTTT
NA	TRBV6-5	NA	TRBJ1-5	CASSYGSDQPQHF	TGTGCCAGCAGTTACGGCAGTGATCAGCCCCAGCATTTT
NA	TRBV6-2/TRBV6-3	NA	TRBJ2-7	CASSWTKWYEQYF	TGTGCCAGCAGTTGGACTAAGTGGTACGAGCAGTACTTC
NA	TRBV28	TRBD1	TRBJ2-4	CASRGQGAAKNIQYF	TGTGCCAGCAGGGGACAGGGGGCCGCCAAAAACATTCAGTACTTC
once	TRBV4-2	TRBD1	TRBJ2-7	CASSQARAGGRSNEQYF	TGTGCCAGCAGCCAAGCGAGGGCAGGGGGCCGGTCGAACGAGCAGTACTTC
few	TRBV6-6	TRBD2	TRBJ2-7	CASSYGGLAGGHEQYF	TGTGCCAGCAGTTACGGAGGACTAGCGGGAGGGCACGAGCAGTACTTC
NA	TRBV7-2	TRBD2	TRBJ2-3	CASSPGLAGGADTQYF	TGTGCCAGCAGCCCGGGACTAGCGGGAGGTGCAGATACGCAGTATTTT
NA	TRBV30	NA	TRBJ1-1	CAWSPNRAIAEAFF	TGTGCCTGGAGCCCTAACAGGGCAATCGCTGAAGCTTTCTTT
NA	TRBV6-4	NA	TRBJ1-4	CASSETGGEKLFF	TGTGCCAGCAGTGAAACAGGTGGTGAAAAACTGTTTTTT
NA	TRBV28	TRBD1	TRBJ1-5	CASSLLAGGIGNQPQHF	TGTGCCAGCAGTTTATTGGCAGGGGGGATCGGCAATCAGCCCCAGCATTTT
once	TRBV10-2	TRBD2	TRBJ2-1	CASSEQRGYNEQFF	TGCGCCAGCAGTGAACAGCGGGGGTACAATGAGCAGTTCTTC
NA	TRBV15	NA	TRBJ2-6	CATSRQPGQPGANVLTF	TGTGCCACCAGCAGACAGCCAGGACAGCCTGGGGCCAACGTCCTGACTTTC
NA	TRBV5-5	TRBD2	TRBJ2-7	CASSLVTSADEQYF	TGTGCCAGCAGCTTGGTCACTAGCGCGGACGAGCAGTACTTC